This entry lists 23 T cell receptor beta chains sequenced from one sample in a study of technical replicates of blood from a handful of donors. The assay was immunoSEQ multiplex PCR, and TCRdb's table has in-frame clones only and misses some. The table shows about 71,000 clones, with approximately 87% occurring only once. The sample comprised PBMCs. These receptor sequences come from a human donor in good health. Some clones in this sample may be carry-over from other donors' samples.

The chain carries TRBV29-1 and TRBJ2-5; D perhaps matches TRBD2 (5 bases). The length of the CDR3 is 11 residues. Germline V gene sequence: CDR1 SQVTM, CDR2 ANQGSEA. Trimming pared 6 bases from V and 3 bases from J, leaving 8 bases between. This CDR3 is CSVTGKETQYF. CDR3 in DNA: TGCAGCGTCACGGGGAAAGAGACCCAGTACTTC.

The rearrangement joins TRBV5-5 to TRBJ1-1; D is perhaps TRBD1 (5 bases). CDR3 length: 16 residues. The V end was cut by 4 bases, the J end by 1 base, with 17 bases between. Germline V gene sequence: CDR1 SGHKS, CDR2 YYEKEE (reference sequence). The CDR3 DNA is TGTGCCAGCAGCAATCTACAGGCCCTCTCGAACACTGAAGCTTTCTTT. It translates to CASSNLQALSNTEAFF.

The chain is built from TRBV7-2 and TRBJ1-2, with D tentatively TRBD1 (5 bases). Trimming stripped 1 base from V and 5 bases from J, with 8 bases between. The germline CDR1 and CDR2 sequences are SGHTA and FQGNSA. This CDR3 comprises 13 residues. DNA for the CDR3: TGTGCCAGCAGCTTAGAAGGGGAATATGGCTACACCTTC. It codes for CASSLEGEYGYTF.

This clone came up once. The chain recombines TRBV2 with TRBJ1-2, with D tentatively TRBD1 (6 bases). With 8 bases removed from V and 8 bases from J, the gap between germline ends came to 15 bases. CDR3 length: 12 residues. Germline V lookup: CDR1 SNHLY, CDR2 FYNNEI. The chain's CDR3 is CASGGWTAGYTF. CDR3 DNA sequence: TGTGCCAGCGGGGGATGGACAGCAGGCTACACCTTC.

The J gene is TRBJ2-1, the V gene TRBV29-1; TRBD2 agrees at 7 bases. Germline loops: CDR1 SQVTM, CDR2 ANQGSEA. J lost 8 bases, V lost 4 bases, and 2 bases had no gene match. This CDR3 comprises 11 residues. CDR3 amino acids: CSVASGDEQFF. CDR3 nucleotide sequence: TGCAGCGTTGCTAGCGGCGATGAGCAGTTCTTC.

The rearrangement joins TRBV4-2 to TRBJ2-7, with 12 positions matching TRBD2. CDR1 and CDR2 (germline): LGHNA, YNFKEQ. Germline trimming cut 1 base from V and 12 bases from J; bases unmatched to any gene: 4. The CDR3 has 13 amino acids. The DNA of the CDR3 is TGTGCCAGCAGCCAAGCTAGCGGGAGGGAACGGTACTTC. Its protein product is CASSQASGRERYF.

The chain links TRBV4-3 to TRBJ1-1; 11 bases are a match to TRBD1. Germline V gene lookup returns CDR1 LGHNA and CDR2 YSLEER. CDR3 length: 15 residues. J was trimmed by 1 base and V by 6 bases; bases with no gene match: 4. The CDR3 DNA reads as TGCGCCAGCAGGACTGGACAGGGGGCGAACACTGAAGCTTTCTTT. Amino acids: CASRTGQGANTEAFF.

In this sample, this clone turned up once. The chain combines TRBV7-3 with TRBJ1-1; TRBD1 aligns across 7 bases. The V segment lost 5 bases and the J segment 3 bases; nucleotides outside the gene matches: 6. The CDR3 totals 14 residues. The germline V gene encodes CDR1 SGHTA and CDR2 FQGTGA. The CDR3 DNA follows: TGTGCCAGCAGCCGACAGGGTAGTCACACTGAAGCTTTCTTT. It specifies CASSRQGSHTEAFF. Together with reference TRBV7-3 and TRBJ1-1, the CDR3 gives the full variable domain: GAGVSQTPSNKVTEKGKYVELRCDPISGHTALYWYRQSLGQGPEFLIYFQGTGAADDSGLPNDRFFAVRPEGSVSTLKIQRTERGDSAVYLCASSRQGSHTEAFFGQGTRLTVV.

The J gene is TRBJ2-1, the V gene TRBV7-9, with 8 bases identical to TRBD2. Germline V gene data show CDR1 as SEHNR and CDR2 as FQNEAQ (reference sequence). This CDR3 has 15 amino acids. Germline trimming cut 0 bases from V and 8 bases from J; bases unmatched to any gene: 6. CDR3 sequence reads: CASSLAGTSWYEQFF. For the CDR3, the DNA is TGTGCCAGCAGCTTAGCAGGGACTAGTTGGTATGAGCAGTTCTTC.

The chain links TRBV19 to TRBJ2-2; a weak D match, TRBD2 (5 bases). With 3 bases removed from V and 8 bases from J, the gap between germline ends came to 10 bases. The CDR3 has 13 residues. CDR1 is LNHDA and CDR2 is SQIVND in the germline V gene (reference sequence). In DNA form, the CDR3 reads TGTGCCAGTAGTATGGACTGGGTTGGGGAGCTGTTTTTT. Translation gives CASSMDWVGELFF.

The CDR3 reads CASSYLGANTEAFF. The CDR3 bases are TGTGCCAGCAGTTATTTGGGGGCGAACACTGAAGCTTTCTTT. The chain combines TRBV6-5 with TRBJ1-1; D perhaps matches TRBD1 (6 bases). V lost 3 bases, J lost 1 base, and 9 bases lay in between. The CDR3 contains 14 residues. Germline V gene sequence: CDR1 MNHEY, CDR2 SVGAGI.

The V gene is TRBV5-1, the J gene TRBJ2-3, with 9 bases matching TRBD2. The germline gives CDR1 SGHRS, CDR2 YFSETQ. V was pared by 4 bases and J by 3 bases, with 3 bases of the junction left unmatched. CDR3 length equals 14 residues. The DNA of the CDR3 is TGCGCCAGCAGCCCCGGACTAGCGACAGATACGCAGTATTTT. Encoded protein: CASSPGLATDTQYF.

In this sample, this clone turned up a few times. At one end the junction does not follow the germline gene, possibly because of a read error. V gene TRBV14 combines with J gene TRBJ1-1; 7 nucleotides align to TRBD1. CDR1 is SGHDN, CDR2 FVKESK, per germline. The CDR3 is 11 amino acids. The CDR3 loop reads CASSQEGTAEF. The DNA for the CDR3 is TGTGCCAGCAGCCAAGAGGGGACAGCTGAGTTT.

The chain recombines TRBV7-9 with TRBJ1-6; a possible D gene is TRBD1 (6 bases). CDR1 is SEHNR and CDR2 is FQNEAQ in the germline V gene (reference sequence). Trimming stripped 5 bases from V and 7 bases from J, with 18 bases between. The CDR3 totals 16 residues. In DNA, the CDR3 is TGTGCCAGCAGCCCCGGGACCCGGGGGGCGAATTCACCCCTCCACTTT. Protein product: CASSPGTRGANSPLHF.

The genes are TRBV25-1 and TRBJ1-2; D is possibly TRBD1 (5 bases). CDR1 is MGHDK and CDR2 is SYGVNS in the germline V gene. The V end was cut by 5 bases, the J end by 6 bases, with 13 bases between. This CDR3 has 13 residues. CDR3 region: CASSLTEYHGYTF. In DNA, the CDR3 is TGTGCCAGCAGTTTGACAGAATACCATGGCTACACCTTC.

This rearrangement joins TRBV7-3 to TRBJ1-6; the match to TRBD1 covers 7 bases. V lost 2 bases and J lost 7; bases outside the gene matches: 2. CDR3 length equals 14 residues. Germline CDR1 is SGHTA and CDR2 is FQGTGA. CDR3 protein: CASSLQGGNSPLHF. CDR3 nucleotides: TGTGCCAGCAGCTTACAGGGGGGAAATTCACCCCTCCACTTT.

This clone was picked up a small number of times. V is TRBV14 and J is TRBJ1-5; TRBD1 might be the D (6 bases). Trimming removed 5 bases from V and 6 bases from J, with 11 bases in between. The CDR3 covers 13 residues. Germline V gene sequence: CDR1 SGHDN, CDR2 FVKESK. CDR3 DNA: TGTGCCAGCAGCGGGGGCCTGGGTCAGCCCCAGCATTTT. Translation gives CASSGGLGQPQHF.

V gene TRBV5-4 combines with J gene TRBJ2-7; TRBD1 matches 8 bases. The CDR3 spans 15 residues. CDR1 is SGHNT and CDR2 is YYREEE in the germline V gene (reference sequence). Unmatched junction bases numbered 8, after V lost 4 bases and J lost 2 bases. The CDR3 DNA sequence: TGTGCCAGCAGCCCGGGACAGGCGACCGCCTACGAGCAGTACTTC. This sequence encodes CASSPGQATAYEQYF.

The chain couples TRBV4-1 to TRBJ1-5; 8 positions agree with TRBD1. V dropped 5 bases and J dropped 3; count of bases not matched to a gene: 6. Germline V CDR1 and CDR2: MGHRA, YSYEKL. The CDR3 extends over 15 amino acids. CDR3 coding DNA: TGCGCCAGCAGCTCCTCGGACAGGGTCAATCAGCCCCAGCATTTT. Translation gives CASSSSDRVNQPQHF.

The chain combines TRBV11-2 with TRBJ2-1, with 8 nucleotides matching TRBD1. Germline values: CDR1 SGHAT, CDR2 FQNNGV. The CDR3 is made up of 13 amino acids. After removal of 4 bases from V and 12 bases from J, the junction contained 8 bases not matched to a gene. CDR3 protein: CASSSDRVAPQFF. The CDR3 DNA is TGTGCCAGCAGCTCGGACAGGGTTGCACCGCAGTTCTTC.

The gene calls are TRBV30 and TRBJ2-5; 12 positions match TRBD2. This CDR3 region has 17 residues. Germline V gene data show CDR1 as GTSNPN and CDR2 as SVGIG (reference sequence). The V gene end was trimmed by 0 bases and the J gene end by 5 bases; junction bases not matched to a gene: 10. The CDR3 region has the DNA TGTGCCTGGAGTGTAGGGATGACTAGCGGGAGAATGGAGACCCAGTACTTC. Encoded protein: CAWSVGMTSGRMETQYF.

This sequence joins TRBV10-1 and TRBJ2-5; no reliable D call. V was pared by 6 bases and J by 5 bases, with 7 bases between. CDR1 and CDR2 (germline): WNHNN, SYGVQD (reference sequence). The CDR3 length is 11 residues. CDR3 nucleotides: TGCGCCAGCAGCGAGGCGGAGACCCAGTACTTC. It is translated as CASSEAETQYF.

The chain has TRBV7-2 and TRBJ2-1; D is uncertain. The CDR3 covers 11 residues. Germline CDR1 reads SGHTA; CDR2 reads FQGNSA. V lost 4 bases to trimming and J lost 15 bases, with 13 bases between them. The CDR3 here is CASSSGRDPFF. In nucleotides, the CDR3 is TGTGCCAGCAGCTCTGGTCGCGATCCGTTCTTC.